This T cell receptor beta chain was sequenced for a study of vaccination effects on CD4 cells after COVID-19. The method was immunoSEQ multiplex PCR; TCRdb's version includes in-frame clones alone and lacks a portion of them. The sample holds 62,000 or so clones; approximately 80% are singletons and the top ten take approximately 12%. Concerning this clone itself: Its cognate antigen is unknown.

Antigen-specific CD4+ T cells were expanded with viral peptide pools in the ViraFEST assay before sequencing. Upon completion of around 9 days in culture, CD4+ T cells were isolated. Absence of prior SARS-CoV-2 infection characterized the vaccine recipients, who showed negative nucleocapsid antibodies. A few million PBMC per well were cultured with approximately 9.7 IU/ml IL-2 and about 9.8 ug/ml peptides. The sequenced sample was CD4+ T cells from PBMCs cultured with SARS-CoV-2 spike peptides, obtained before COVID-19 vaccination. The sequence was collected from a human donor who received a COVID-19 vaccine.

CDR3 sequence: CASSLEISGFRGRSTDTQYF. The CDR3 DNA follows: TGCGCCAGCAGCTTGGAGATTTCTGGTTTCAGGGGACGGAGCACAGATACGCAGTATTTT. The chain links TRBV5-1 to TRBJ2-3; the D gene is possibly TRBD1 (6 bases). This CDR3 spans 20 amino acids. V lost 0 bases and J 0 bases, leaving 23 bases between the germline ends. Germline V gene sequence: CDR1 SGHRS, CDR2 YFSETQ.